This TCR beta chain is drawn from a study of cytomegalovirus exposure and HLA in healthy donors. Trimming removed 3 bases from V and 5 bases from J; junction bases left unmatched: 8. The CDR3 is made up of 16 amino acids. Germline V gene sequence: CDR1 MNHNY, CDR2 SVGAGI (reference sequence). Primers included in the PCR were 60 Vbeta and 13 Jbeta primers. This table comes from immunoSEQ multiplex PCR, and its TCRdb copy is limited to in-frame clones, with some not included. This sample carries 100,000 to 150,000 clones, around 81% of them seen once, and the ten largest clones take around 0.67%. Study-wide results and limits: Among immune exposure information, only CMV serostatus was available.

Concerning this clone itself: Its antigen is unknown.

The origin of this receptor is a man aged 18 to 29 in good health and CMV-seronegative. The chain recombines TRBV6-6 with TRBJ2-1; the match to TRBD2 covers 9 bases. The sequenced sample was PBMCs. The CDR3 DNA reads TGTGCCAGCAGTTATTCTCCGGGACTAGCTGACAATGAGCAGTTCTTC. Protein: CASSYSPGLADNEQFF.